This TCR beta chain was sequenced during a study of blood T cell repertoires in COVID-19. Study background: Some COVID-19 samples were acute and others convalescent; all came from the United States, Italy and Spain. T cells, B-cell-depleted T cells, or PBMCs supplied cDNA or gDNA.

This clone was seen a single time. This CDR3 spans 17 amino acids. CDR1 and CDR2 from the germline V gene are SGHNT and YENEEA. Trimming at V came to 5 bases and at J to 0 bases, leaving 10 bases not matched to a gene. How the authors handled the data: Cell counts per sample came from amplifying reference gene primers. The data were produced by immunoSEQ multiplex PCR, yet TCRdb's version contains in-frame clones alone and is incomplete. V, J and clone size derive from that table, while D and trimming were established from the DNA sequence. The data hold under 200,000 clones, with about 88% observed a single time.

The V gene is TRBV11-3, the J gene TRBJ2-3, with 8 bases identical to TRBD2. Sequences were obtained from peripheral blood. This receptor was obtained from a man in his forties with acute or convalescent COVID-19. CDR3 region: CASSQRSGGTSTDTQYF. Written as DNA, the CDR3 is TGTGCCAGCAGCCAGCGCAGCGGGGGTACTAGCACAGATACGCAGTATTTT.